This paragraph reports one T cell receptor beta chain. The source of the sample is a study of cytomegalovirus exposure and HLA in healthy donors. Germline loops: CDR1 SEHNR, CDR2 FQNEAQ (reference sequence). There are 16 residues in the CDR3. J lost 0 bases, V lost 4 bases, and 6 bases had no gene match. The PCR contained 60 Vbeta and 13 Jbeta primers. The table came from immunoSEQ multiplex PCR; TCRdb's copy has only in-frame clones and leaves some out. The data hold under 200,000 clones, with 70% to 80% observed a single time. The V gene is TRBV7-9, the J gene TRBJ2-7, with 10 bases aligning to TRBD1. Sequencing input: PBMCs. The TCR originated in a man in his forties in good health and CMV-seronegative. The CDR3: CASSWDRGQSSYEQYF. CDR3 bases: TGTGCCAGCAGCTGGGACAGGGGCCAGAGCTCCTACGAGCAGTACTTC.